The 9 T cell receptor beta chains below all came from one sample that was sequenced in a study of blood T cell repertoires in COVID-19. Profiling relied on immunoSEQ multiplex PCR, and the TCRdb table lists in-frame clones only, not all of them. The sample shows approximately 200,000 clones, around 80% of them seen only once. The sample taken for sequencing was peripheral blood. The receptors originated from a woman older than 75 with COVID-19, enrolled during active disease.

The V call is TRBV7-2, the J call TRBJ1-5, with 7 bases that match TRBD1. The CDR3 runs 14 residues. J lost 0 bases, V lost 5 bases, and 1 base had no gene match. The germline gives CDR1 SGHTA, CDR2 FQGNSA. CDR3 in amino acids: CASSQGVSNQPQHF. The CDR3 coding sequence is TGTGCCAGCAGCCAGGGGGTTAGCAATCAGCCCCAGCATTTT.

This clone was found once. The J gene is TRBJ2-7, the V gene TRBV2; the match to TRBD1 covers 9 bases. The trim removed 7 bases at V and 0 bases at J, leaving 4 bases unmatched. Germline V gene lookup returns CDR1 SNHLY and CDR2 FYNNEI. The length of the CDR3 is 14 residues. The chain's CDR3 is CASIRDRDSYEQYF. The CDR3 bases are TGTGCCAGCATCCGGGACAGGGACTCCTACGAGCAGTACTTC. Full variable domain (missing parts from reference TRBV2 and TRBJ2-7): EPEVTQTPSHQVTQMGQEVILRCVPISNHLYFYWYRQILGQKVEFLVSFYNNEISEKSEIFDDQFSVERPDGSNFTLKIRSTKLEDSAMYFCASIRDRDSYEQYFGPGTRLTVT.

This clone was observed a few times. J is TRBJ2-3 and V is TRBV10-3; TRBD1 matches 8 bases. The CDR3 is 14 residues long. The trim removed 10 bases at V and 0 bases at J, leaving 6 bases unmatched. Germline CDR1 is ENHRY and CDR2 is SYGVKD. The CDR3 sequence is CATRQGTSTDTQYF. DNA for the CDR3: TGTGCCACGAGACAGGGGACGAGCACAGATACGCAGTATTTT.

The chain has TRBV5-1 and TRBJ2-7; 7 bases agree with TRBD2. CDR1 is SGHRS, CDR2 YFSETQ, per germline. This CDR3 is built from 17 residues. J was trimmed by 4 bases and V by 0 bases; bases with no gene match: 13. Here the CDR3 DNA reads TGCGCCAGCAGCTTGGATCGACTGGCGGGAGTATTATACGAGCAGTACTTC. Its translation: CASSLDRLAGVLYEQYF. Looking up the rest from reference TRBV5-1 and TRBJ2-7 gives the full variable domain: KAGVTQTPRYLIKTRGQQVTLSCSPISGHRSVSWYQQTPGQGLQFLFEYFSETQRNKGNFPGRFSGRQFSNSRSEMNVSTLELGDSALYLCASSLDRLAGVLYEQYFGPGTRLTVT.

The chain carries TRBV27 and TRBJ2-1; 16 bases fit TRBD2. Trimming cost V 3 bases and J 15 bases; bases outside gene matches: 11. From germline, CDR1 is MNHEY and CDR2 SMNVEV (reference sequence). This CDR3 is 16 amino acids long. The DNA of the CDR3 is TGTGCCAGCAGTTTGGGCCCGGGACTAGCGGGGGGGCCTCCGTTCTTC. Translating it yields CASSLGPGLAGGPPFF.

The chain carries TRBV2 and TRBJ2-7; tentatively, D is TRBD1 (5 bases). Germline V gene sequence: CDR1 SNHLY, CDR2 FYNNEI. This CDR3 comprises 13 residues. V was shortened by 11 bases and J by 3 bases, with 17 bases between the two germline ends. CDR3 residues: CASISAGNYEQYF. As DNA, the CDR3 is TGTGCCTCCATTTCGGCAGGGAACTACGAGCAGTACTTC.

This rearrangement joins TRBV4-1 to TRBJ2-1; D not certain. V shed 2 bases and J shed 3 bases, with 5 bases lying between them. Germline V CDR1 and CDR2: MGHRA, YSYEKL. CDR3 length equals 13 residues. The DNA of the CDR3 is TGCGCCAGCAGCCAAAATCTCTACAATGAGCAGTTCTTC. Its translation is CASSQNLYNEQFF.

This clone was observed a single time. The rearrangement uses TRBV11-2 and TRBJ2-7; D gene uncertain. The germline V gene encodes CDR1 SGHAT and CDR2 FQNNGV. The CDR3 length is 15 residues. V lost 1 base and J lost 2, with 12 bases in between. The CDR3 DNA is TGTGCCAGCAGCTTAGGACATATGTTCGCCTACGAGCAGTACTTC. This codes for CASSLGHMFAYEQYF.

The chain is built from TRBV6-4 and TRBJ2-3; D not resolved. V was trimmed by 3 bases and J by 2 bases, leaving 6 bases between them. The CDR3 is 13 amino acids. Germline values: CDR1 MRHNA, CDR2 SNTAGT. The CDR3 is CASSEELTDTQYF. Here the CDR3 DNA reads TGTGCCAGCAGTGAGGAGCTCACAGATACGCAGTATTTT.